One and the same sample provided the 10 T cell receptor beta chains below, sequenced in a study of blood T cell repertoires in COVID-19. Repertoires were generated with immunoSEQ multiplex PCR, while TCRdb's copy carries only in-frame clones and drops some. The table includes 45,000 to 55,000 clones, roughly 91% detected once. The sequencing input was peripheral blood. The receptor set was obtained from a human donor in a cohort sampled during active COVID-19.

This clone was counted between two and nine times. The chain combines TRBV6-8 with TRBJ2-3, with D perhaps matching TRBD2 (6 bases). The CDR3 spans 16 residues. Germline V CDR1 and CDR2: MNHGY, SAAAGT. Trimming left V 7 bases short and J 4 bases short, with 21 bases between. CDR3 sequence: CASITLPERVADTQYF. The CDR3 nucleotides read TGTGCCAGCATCACCCTCCCCGAGCGGGTGGCAGATACGCAGTATTTT.

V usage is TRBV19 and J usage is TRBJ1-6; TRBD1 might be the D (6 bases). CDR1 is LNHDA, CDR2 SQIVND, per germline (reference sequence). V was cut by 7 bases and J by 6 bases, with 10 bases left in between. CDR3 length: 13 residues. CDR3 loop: CASKAQGNSPLHF. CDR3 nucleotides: TGTGCCAGTAAGGCACAGGGTAATTCACCCCTCCACTTT.

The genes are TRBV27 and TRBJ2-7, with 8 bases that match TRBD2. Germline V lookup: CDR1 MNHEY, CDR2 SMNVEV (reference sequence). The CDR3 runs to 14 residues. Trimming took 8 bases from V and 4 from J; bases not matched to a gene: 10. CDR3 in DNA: TGTGCCAGCGGTCGTCCGGGAGGGCTATACGAGCAGTACTTC. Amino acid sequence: CASGRPGGLYEQYF.

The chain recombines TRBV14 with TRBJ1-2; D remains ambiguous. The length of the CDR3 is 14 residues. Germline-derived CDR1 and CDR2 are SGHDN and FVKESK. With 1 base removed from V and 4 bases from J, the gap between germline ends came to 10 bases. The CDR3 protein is CASSQVYGSYGYTF. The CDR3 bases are TGTGCCAGCAGCCAAGTTTATGGCAGCTATGGCTACACCTTC.

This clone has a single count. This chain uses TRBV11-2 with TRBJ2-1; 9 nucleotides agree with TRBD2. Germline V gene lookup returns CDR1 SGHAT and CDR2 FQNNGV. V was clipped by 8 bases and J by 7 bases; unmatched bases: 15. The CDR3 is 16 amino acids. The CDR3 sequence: CASSPRTAGGPNEQFF. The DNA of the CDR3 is TGTGCCAGCTCACCGCGGACAGCGGGAGGTCCGAATGAGCAGTTCTTC.

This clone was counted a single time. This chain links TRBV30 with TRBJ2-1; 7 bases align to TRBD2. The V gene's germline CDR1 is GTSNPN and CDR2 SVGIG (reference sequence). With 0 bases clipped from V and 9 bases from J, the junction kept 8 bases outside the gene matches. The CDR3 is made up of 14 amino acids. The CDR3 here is CAWSVGGSIAEQFF. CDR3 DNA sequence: TGTGCCTGGAGTGTAGGCGGGAGTATTGCTGAGCAGTTCTTC.

The chain's CDR3 is CSASIGQDEAFF. The CDR3 DNA follows: TGCAGTGCTAGTATTGGACAGGACGAAGCTTTCTTT. J is TRBJ1-1 and V is TRBV20-1; 7 bases map to TRBD1. Germline V lookup: CDR1 DFQATT, CDR2 SNEGSKA (reference sequence). The CDR3 sequence is 12 residues long. The V segment lost 3 bases and the J segment 8 bases; nucleotides outside the gene matches: 6.

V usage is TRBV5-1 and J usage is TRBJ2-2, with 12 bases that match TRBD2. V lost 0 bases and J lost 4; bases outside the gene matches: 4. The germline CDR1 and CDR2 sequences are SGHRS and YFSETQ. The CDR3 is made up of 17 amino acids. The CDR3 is CASSLGLAGDGTGELFF. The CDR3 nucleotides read TGCGCCAGCAGCTTGGGACTAGCGGGAGATGGCACCGGGGAGCTGTTTTTT.

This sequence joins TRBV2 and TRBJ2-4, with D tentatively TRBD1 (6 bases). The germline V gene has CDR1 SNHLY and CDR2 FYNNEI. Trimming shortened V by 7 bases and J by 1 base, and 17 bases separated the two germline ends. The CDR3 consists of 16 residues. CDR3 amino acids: CASTRGQGSAKNIQYF. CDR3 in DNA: TGTGCCAGCACTAGAGGGCAGGGGAGCGCCAAAAACATTCAGTACTTC.

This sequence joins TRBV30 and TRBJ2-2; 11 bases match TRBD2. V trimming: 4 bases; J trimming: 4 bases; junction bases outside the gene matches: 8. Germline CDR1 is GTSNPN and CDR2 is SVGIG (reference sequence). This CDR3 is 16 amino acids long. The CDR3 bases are TGTGCCTGGAACAATCCGGGACTAGCGGTCACCGGGGAGCTGTTTTTT. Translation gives CAWNNPGLAVTGELFF.